The rows below give T cell receptor beta chains drawn from one sample of a study of blood T cells in healthy people across ages. TCRdb used MiXCR to reprocess the 5' RACE reads, holding one entry per CDR3 protein. The data show roughly 700,000 distinct CDR3 sequences, with roughly 25% seen just once and just under 9.5% held by the top ten. These data are also associated with another study on T cells of mothers and their children.

The sequencing input was blood. Receptors were obtained from a boy younger than 18 in good health. Both conserved end residues are part of each CDR3. D genes are given only for firm matches. Clone size is not always given. Where it is, it says once, few, many or a class for expanded clones.

v_gene,j_gene,abundance,d_gene,CDR3nt,CDR3aa
TRBV20-1,TRBJ1-2,few,.,TGCAGTGCTCCAGGGTCCTATGGCTACACCTTC,CSAPGSYGYTF
TRBV3-1,TRBJ2-7,.,TRBD2,TGCGCCAGCACCGAGGGACTAGCGGGAGGTGGGTCCTACGAGCAGTACTTC,CASTEGLAGGGSYEQYF
TRBV7-9,TRBJ2-2,few,.,TGTGCCAGCAGCTCGGGACTGAAGAACACCGGGGAGCTGTTTTTT,CASSSGLKNTGELFF
TRBV4-3,TRBJ2-1,.,.,TGCGCCAGCAGCCAGGCGGGACTCAATGAGCAGTTCTTC,CASSQAGLNEQFF
TRBV14,TRBJ2-7,.,.,TGTGCCAGCAGCCAAGATCATTACTACGAGCAGTACTTC,CASSQDHYYEQYF
TRBV7-9,TRBJ1-3,few,.,TGTGCTAGCAGCTTAGACCCTGACTCTGGAAACACCATATATTTT,CASSLDPDSGNTIYF
TRBV20-1,TRBJ1-1,few,.,TGCAGTGCTAGATCGCGCCCAGGGGAGGACACTGAAGCTTTCTTT,CSARSRPGEDTEAFF
TRBV29-1,TRBJ2-7,few,TRBD2,TGCAGCGTTCTCCTAGCGGGGGAGTTCTACTTC,CSVLLAGEFYF
TRBV7-8,TRBJ2-1,many,.,TGTGCCAGCAGCTTAGGTTGGGATGAGCAGTTCTTC,CASSLGWDEQFF
TRBV3-1,TRBJ2-1,.,.,TGTGCCAGCAGCCAAGCCTCGGATTCCTACAATGAGCAGTTCTTC,CASSQASDSYNEQFF
TRBV29-1,TRBJ2-1,.,TRBD1,TGCAGCGTTGAGGACAGGGTGGGGGAGCAGTTCTTC,CSVEDRVGEQFF
TRBV27,TRBJ2-1,.,TRBD2,TGTGCCAGCAAGCGAGCGGGGGGGCGTCGTGAGCAGTTCTTC,CASKRAGGRREQFF
TRBV10-2,TRBJ2-5,few,.,TGCGCCAGCCAGATGGCAATCCGGGACAAGGGAGAGACCCAGTACTTC,CASQMAIRDKGETQYF
TRBV29-1,TRBJ1-1,few,.,TGCAGCGTTGAAGATTCATCCCAGGGGAGGGCTTTCTTT,CSVEDSSQGRAFF
TRBV12-3/TRBV12-4,TRBJ2-1,once,TRBD2,TGTGCCAGCAGTAGTGGGACTAGCGGGAGTATCGATGAGCAGTTCTTC,CASSSGTSGSIDEQFF
TRBV6-5,TRBJ1-3,.,TRBD1,TGTGCCAGCATCGAAACAGGGGGCACTGGAAACACCATATATTTT,CASIETGGTGNTIYF
TRBV7-9,TRBJ1-2,few,.,TGTGCCAGCAGCTTTCCCGGGACGGACACCTTC,CASSFPGTDTF
TRBV5-6,TRBJ2-2,many,TRBD1,TGTGCCAGCAGACGGACAGGGGGGGCCGGGGAGCTGTTTTTT,CASRRTGGAGELFF
TRBV7-6,TRBJ1-5,.,.,TGTGCCAGCAGCTGTTGGTCCCGGGCAGGCTCAGATCAGCCCCAGCATTTT,CASSCWSRAGSDQPQHF
TRBV4-2,TRBJ2-3,once,TRBD2,TGTGCCAGCAGCCAAGATTGGGCGGGGGGGCTTGGAGATACGCAGTATTTT,CASSQDWAGGLGDTQYF
TRBV28,TRBJ2-1,.,TRBD1,TGTGCCAGCAGTCCTCGGGGGACAGGGGGCTACAATGAGCAGTTCTTC,CASSPRGTGGYNEQFF
TRBV2,TRBJ2-1,.,.,TGTGCCAGCAGTGCGGGCAGGGCGGACTACAATGAGCAGTTCTTC,CASSAGRADYNEQFF
TRBV11-2,TRBJ2-5,few,.,TGTGCCAGCACTATAGGGGGAGCGGCAGCTGAAGAGACCCAGTACTTC,CASTIGGAAAEETQYF
TRBV7-8,TRBJ2-1,few,TRBD2,TGTGCCAGCAGCTTAGGTCCAGCGGGAGGACCTTACAATGAGCAGTTCTTC,CASSLGPAGGPYNEQFF
TRBV9,TRBJ2-1,.,TRBD1,TGTGCCAGCAGCCCGCGGACAGGTCTTTGGGATGAGCAGTTCTTC,CASSPRTGLWDEQFF
TRBV29-1,TRBJ2-5,few,.,TGCAGCGTTGCGCCCAGGTTCCAAGAGACCCAGTACTTC,CSVAPRFQETQYF
TRBV2,TRBJ1-2,few,.,TGTGCCAGCATCGAGGGGCAACCCCCGAACTATGGCTACACCTTC,CASIEGQPPNYGYTF
TRBV4-1,TRBJ2-2,few,TRBD2,TGCGCCAGCAGCCTATCTTCCAGGGCGGGAGGGCAAACCGGGGAGCTGTTTTTT,CASSLSSRAGGQTGELFF
TRBV7-2,TRBJ1-2,.,TRBD1,TGTGCCAGCCTGCCTCCGGGACAGTATTGGGGCTACACCTTC,CASLPPGQYWGYTF
TRBV7-3,TRBJ1-1,few,TRBD1,TGTGCCAGCAGCTCTGCCAGGGGGCGCGACACTGAAGCTTTCTTT,CASSSARGRDTEAFF
TRBV7-3,TRBJ2-1,few,.,TGTGCCAGCAGCCTAAACACCGCCAGGGGTAATGAGCAGTTCTTC,CASSLNTARGNEQFF
TRBV6-6,TRBJ2-1,.,TRBD1,TGTGCCAACCGGGACAGGCTTGGAGATGAGCAGTTCTTC,CANRDRLGDEQFF
TRBV3-1,TRBJ1-5,.,.,TGTGCCAGCAGCCAAGTAAAGGGGCGCGGGTCCCGGTTATGGGAAGGCAATCAGCCCCAGCATTTT,CASSQVKGRGSRLWEGNQPQHF
TRBV12-3/TRBV12-4,TRBJ2-5,.,.,TGTGCCAGCGGACAATCCACGGAGACCCAGTACTTC,CASGQSTETQYF
TRBV15,TRBJ2-5,.,.,TGTGCCACCAGCAGAGAAAAACTGGCGGAGACCCAGTACTTC,CATSREKLAETQYF
TRBV20-1,TRBJ2-3,.,TRBD2,TGCAGTGCTCGGGAGGGGAGCGCAGATACGCAGTATTTT,CSAREGSADTQYF
TRBV12-5,TRBJ2-1,.,TRBD2,TGTGCTAGTGCCTGGCTAGCGGGAGAGGACAATGAGCAGTTCTTC,CASAWLAGEDNEQFF
TRBV28,TRBJ1-4,few,.,TGTGCCAGCAGTTTATCTGAAAAACTGTTTTTT,CASSLSEKLFF
TRBV14,TRBJ2-3,few,.,TGTGCCAGCAGCCAAGATGAGCCCAGGGTGCCTGGCACACACACAGATACGCAGTATTTT,CASSQDEPRVPGTHTDTQYF
TRBV5-1,TRBJ2-1,.,.,TGCGCCAGCAGCGCCGGGGACGGGTACAATGAGCAGTTCTTC,CASSAGDGYNEQFF
TRBV9,TRBJ2-1,few,.,TGTGCCAGCAGCGGGGCTGCCTTCTACTCCTACAATGAGCAGTTCTTC,CASSGAAFYSYNEQFF
TRBV28,TRBJ2-7,few,.,TGTGCCAGCAGTTTCTCAGACCGTGACTACGAGCAGTACTTC,CASSFSDRDYEQYF
TRBV2,TRBJ2-1,.,TRBD2,TGTGCCAGCAGTGGAGGGCGGGGTAGCGGGAGGAATGAGCAGTTCTTC,CASSGGRGSGRNEQFF
TRBV5-1,TRBJ2-3,.,TRBD2,TGCGCCAGCAGCTTCCGCGGGAGGTTTGCAGATACGCAGTATTTT,CASSFRGRFADTQYF
TRBV11-2,TRBJ2-5,.,TRBD2,TGTGCCAGCAGCTTACTGTTTCCGGCTACTGCCCAGCGGGGACAAGAGACCCAGTACTTC,CASSLLFPATAQRGQETQYF
TRBV5-1,TRBJ2-2,few,TRBD2,TGCGCCAGCAGCTTGGCTTATCCGCGGGGGGCCGCGAACACCGGGGAGCTGTTTTTT,CASSLAYPRGAANTGELFF
TRBV7-2,TRBJ2-7,few,.,TGTGCCAGCAGCTTAGAGGCAGGGCTTTACGAGCAGTACTTC,CASSLEAGLYEQYF
TRBV4-2,TRBJ2-5,.,TRBD2,TGTGCCAGCAGCCAAGAGGGAAGACGGGGGGAAGAGACCCAGTACTTC,CASSQEGRRGEETQYF
TRBV6-5,TRBJ2-7,few,.,TGTGCCAGCAGTCACCTGAGGACCGGTTCCCTCTACGAGCAGTACTTC,CASSHLRTGSLYEQYF
TRBV7-9,TRBJ2-1,.,.,TGTGCCAGCAGCTTAGGTCCAGAGAGAGGTGCGTTCTTC,CASSLGPERGAFF
TRBV4-3,TRBJ2-5,.,.,TGCGCCAGCAGCCAAGATCGGGGCCTAGAGGTGACCCAGTACTTC,CASSQDRGLEVTQYF
TRBV11-2,TRBJ1-1,few,.,TGTGCCAGCAGCTACGTAGTAGCTGAAGCTTTCTTT,CASSYVVAEAFF
TRBV12-5,TRBJ2-5,few,.,TGTGCTAGTGGCACCCCTTGGGGAAACCAAGAGACCCAGTACTTC,CASGTPWGNQETQYF